This T cell receptor beta chain was identified during a study of T cell responses to AZD1222 COVID-19 vaccine (dated by TCRdb to the early 2020s). Background for the entire study: A total of 233 trial participants underwent TCR sequencing, of whom about 210 had received two doses of AZD1222 and approximately 26 had received two doses of the MenACWY control vaccine. Enrollment into the trials was organized by age into subgroups of 18-55, 56-69 and 70-plus years, and those subgroups contained approximately 160, 26 and 62 TCR-sequenced participants, respectively.

The germline V gene (reference sequence) sets CDR1 to LGHDT and CDR2 to YNNKEL. The germline V and J ends show losses of 6 bases and 6 bases respectively, and no gene match explains 9 bases of the junction. The CDR3 numbers 15 residues from cysteine through phenylalanine. Just CDR3 DNA is preserved here, 45 bases in frame from base 1. In the case of this clone: Its antigen remains undetermined. No qualities accompany the bases; no much larger clone lies one base away.

The time point label, read with the paper, signifies: baseline before first vaccination. In light of the paper, this sample's treatment or condition label describes: meningococcal conjugate vaccine given as trial control. Vaccinee samples came from UK trials COV001 and COV002, including a single-blind randomized controlled phase 2/3 trial of AZD1222 (ChAdOx1 nCoV-19) in healthy adults. Trial participant PBMC samples were collected at day 0 and day 28 after the second dose for TCRbeta chain sequencing. The CDR3 regions of human TCRbeta chains were subjected to immunosequencing. From the authors' description of their analysis: Repertoire TCRs were matched against a reference library of SARS-CoV-2-specific TCRs generated with the MIRA antigen-specificity platform. Breadth meant the fraction of unique TCRs that were SARS-CoV-2-associated, whereas depth meant the fraction of total T cells that were SARS-CoV-2-associated. Using the MIRA data, each spike-specific TCR was mapped to the spike region that the TCR reacts to and placed in a CD4 or CD8 class. Log10-transformed breadth and depth values were compared by one-way ANOVA with Sidak's multiple comparisons tests. The clones in this table, taken by TCRdb from immuneACCESS, are in-frame only. Not every clone is retained; where verified, under half of the shortfall comes from an unresolved V gene, and the cause of the rest is unknown. Clone size and the V and J calls come from that table; the DNA yielded D and trimming. In all, the sample holds some 130,000 clones, and about 90% of those were seen once. About 17% of the sample is taken by the ten largest.

On the study overall, not on this receptor specifically: Epitopes outside the regions mutated in the B.1.351 and B.1.1.7 variants were reportedly recognized by nearly half of the unique spike-specific TCRs. Participants were mostly white British and included more females than males, and it was suggested by the authors that clonal diversity may have been underestimated. Because no day 14 peak-response samples were available, repertoires were characterized only after the peak T cell response. Conclusions about previously exposed vaccinees were limited because only a handful of AZD1222 recipients were SARS-CoV-2 seropositive at baseline. After two AZD1222 doses, both the breadth and the depth of spike-specific TCRs were significantly higher than at day 0 and than in MenACWY recipients. The 56-69-year group was small, and its depth increase did not reach significance, likely because of low power. Vaccine-associated CD4 TCRs spanned the whole spike protein, with dominant responses in regions 160-218 and 743-854.

The input for sequencing was peripheral blood, taken on day 0 of MenACWY control vaccination. The rearranged chain carries TRBV3-1 (or the pseudogene TRBV3-2) and TRBJ1-2; TRBD1 lines up with 11 middle nucleotides. This TCR came from an adult in good health. CDR3 protein: CASSDRTGGANGYTF. The DNA reads as follows: TGTGCCAGCAGTGATCGGACAGGGGGCGCGAATGGCTACACCTTC.